The rows below give T cell receptor beta chains drawn from one sample of a study of blood T cell repertoires in COVID-19. Repertoires were generated with immunoSEQ multiplex PCR, while TCRdb's copy carries only in-frame clones and drops some. The sample holds roughly 90,000 clones, 85% to 90% seen once. Material for sequencing was peripheral blood. The receptor source for this set is a human donor in a cohort sampled during active COVID-19. Each CDR3 is given with its conserved first and last residue. A D gene is named only where the DNA matches it firmly. The size entry is marked missing in some rows and otherwise reads once, few, many or a size class.

size,length,D,J,V,CDR3,DNA
NA,19,TRBD2,TRBJ2-2,TRBV2,CASSAKPGLAGAVTGELFF,TGTGCCAGCAGCGCCAAACCGGGACTAGCGGGAGCTGTCACCGGGGAGCTGTTTTTT
NA,14,NA,TRBJ2-3,TRBV9,CASSAEWGADTQYF,TGTGCCAGCAGCGCCGAATGGGGGGCAGATACGCAGTATTTT
NA,15,NA,TRBJ1-5,TRBV6-5,CASSSDRKGHQPQHF,TGTGCCAGCAGTTCCGACAGGAAGGGTCATCAGCCCCAGCATTTT
NA,17,TRBD1,TRBJ1-1,TRBV18,CASSPIQPGQGNTEAFF,TGTGCCAGCTCACCAATTCAACCGGGACAGGGAAACACTGAAGCTTTCTTT
NA,16,NA,TRBJ2-4,TRBV12-2,CASRQRAGGIENIQYF,TGTGCAAGTCGCCAAAGAGCGGGAGGGATAGAAAACATTCAGTACTTC
NA,16,TRBD1,TRBJ1-1,TRBV27,CASSFRDRGRFTEAFF,TGTGCCAGCAGTTTCAGGGACAGGGGGCGTTTCACTGAAGCTTTCTTT
NA,16,TRBD1,TRBJ1-3,TRBV7-6,CASSLGDRGHGNTIYF,TGTGCCAGCAGCTTGGGGGACAGGGGGCATGGAAACACCATATATTTT
NA,14,TRBD1,TRBJ1-4,TRBV19,CASSPGTGVEKLFF,TGTGCCAGTAGCCCCGGGACAGGGGTCGAAAAACTGTTTTTT
NA,15,NA,TRBJ2-3,TRBV28,CASLPYRDPTDTQYF,TGTGCCAGCCTACCGTACAGGGATCCCACAGATACGCAGTATTTT
NA,12,NA,TRBJ2-3,TRBV28,CASSTGFVTQYF,TGTGCCAGCAGTACCGGGTTCGTTACGCAGTATTTT
NA,17,TRBD1,TRBJ1-3,TRBV19,CASSPRTGVSSGNTIYF,TGTGCCAGTAGTCCTAGGACAGGGGTCAGCTCTGGAAACACCATATATTTT
NA,13,NA,TRBJ1-2,TRBV12-3/TRBV12-4,CASSLTLFYGYTF,TGTGCCAGCAGTTTAACATTGTTTTATGGCTACACCTTC
once,15,NA,TRBJ2-2,TRBV2,CASSENGGWVGELFF,TGTGCCAGCAGTGAGAATGGCGGGTGGGTCGGGGAGCTGTTTTTT
NA,15,TRBD1,TRBJ1-1,TRBV19,CASSRTGGKDTEAFF,TGTGCCAGTAGTAGGACAGGGGGGAAGGACACTGAAGCTTTCTTT
NA,16,TRBD1,TRBJ1-1,TRBV28,CASSPRPIQGDTEAFF,TGTGCCAGCAGCCCGAGGCCCATACAGGGGGACACTGAAGCTTTCTTT
once,16,TRBD2,TRBJ2-1,TRBV5-4,CASSPYLAGVYNEQFF,TGTGCCAGCAGCCCCTACCTAGCGGGAGTCTACAATGAGCAGTTCTTC
NA,15,TRBD2,TRBJ2-3,TRBV6-5,CASTRTSGISDTQYF,TGTGCCAGCACACGGACTAGCGGGATTTCAGATACGCAGTATTTT
NA,18,NA,TRBJ1-2,TRBV5-6,CASSSTFMGTRRGYGYTF,TGTGCCAGCAGCTCAACTTTCATGGGGACGAGGAGGGGCTATGGCTACACCTTC
NA,16,TRBD2,TRBJ2-1,TRBV2,CASTAHSSGIGNEQFF,TGTGCCAGCACCGCCCACAGTAGCGGGATTGGCAATGAGCAGTTCTTC
NA,14,TRBD1,TRBJ1-4,TRBV30,CAWSEDRAGEKLFF,TGTGCCTGGAGTGAAGACAGGGCGGGAGAAAAACTGTTTTTT
NA,15,NA,TRBJ1-1,TRBV7-3,CASSLSGTMNTEAFF,TGTGCCAGCAGCCTCTCAGGGACAATGAACACTGAAGCTTTCTTT
NA,13,TRBD2,TRBJ2-5,TRBV28,CASRKAGEETQYF,TGTGCCAGCCGGAAAGCGGGAGAGGAGACCCAGTACTTC
NA,17,TRBD2,TRBJ2-2,TRBV9,CAGGTSGKIRVTGELFF,TGTGCCGGGGGGACTAGCGGGAAGATTAGGGTCACCGGGGAGCTGTTTTTT
NA,15,NA,TRBJ2-7,TRBV5-1,CASSPRSGGHYEQYF,TGCGCCAGCAGCCCCCGAAGTGGAGGCCACTACGAGCAGTACTTC
few,16,TRBD2,TRBJ2-2,TRBV19,CASSIGLAGDPGELFF,TGTGCCAGTAGTATAGGACTAGCGGGAGATCCCGGGGAGCTGTTTTTT
NA,15,TRBD2,TRBJ2-5,TRBV3-1/TRBV3-2,CASSQDLTSKETQYF,TGTGCCAGCAGCCAAGATCTGACTAGCAAAGAGACCCAGTACTTC